Shown below are 11 T cell receptor beta chains from a single sample sequenced in a study of CD8+ T cells in alopecia areata. Described treatment: oral pan-JAK inhibitor, 5-10 mg twice daily. It was cDNA, reverse transcribed from extracted RNA, that served as the sequencing template. Data came from immunoSEQ multiplex PCR; TCRdb stores just in-frame clones and leaves some out. The sample shows 180,000 or so clones, less than 70% of them seen only once. The sample was CD8+ T cells sorted from blood, taken at week 24, from a patient treated with tofacitinib. These receptors were collected from a human donor with alopecia areata.

The V call is TRBV27, the J call TRBJ1-2, with no clear D. V was clipped by 3 bases and J by 3 bases, with 11 bases between them. Germline-derived CDR1 and CDR2 are MNHEY and SMNVEV (reference sequence). There are 14 residues in the CDR3. CDR3 residues: CASSFGRRDYGYTF. In nucleotides, the CDR3 is TGTGCCAGCAGTTTCGGCAGGAGGGACTATGGCTACACCTTC.

The chain couples TRBV4-3 to TRBJ2-5; 8 positions match TRBD1. This CDR3 has 17 residues. The germline V gene has CDR1 LGHNA and CDR2 YSLEER. V lost 1 base, J lost 4 bases, and 11 bases stayed unmatched. The CDR3 bases are TGCGCCAGCAGCCAAGCCCTTCAGGGGGCGGTTGGAGAGACCCAGTACTTC. Translating it yields CASSQALQGAVGETQYF.

CDR3 sequence: CASSLVPGRGETQYF. DNA for the CDR3: TGTGCCAGCAGCTTAGTGCCGGGGCGCGGAGAGACCCAGTACTTC. The chain couples TRBV7-2 to TRBJ2-5; possibly TRBD1 or TRBD2 for D (5 bases each). V shed 1 base and J shed 4 bases, with 13 bases lying between them. Per the germline V gene, CDR1 is SGHTA and CDR2 is FQGNSA. The CDR3 has 15 amino acids.

This clone has a handful of counts. The chain is built from TRBV29-1 and TRBJ1-1; maybe TRBD1 (5 bases). The CDR3 totals 13 residues. The ends were cut back, 4 bases at V and 5 bases at J, with 14 bases in the middle. In germline, CDR1 is SQVTM, CDR2 ANQGSEA. The CDR3 region has the DNA TGCAGCGTTGGAGGGGATGGTGAGACTGAAGCTTTCTTT. Encoded protein: CSVGGDGETEAFF. Drawing the rest from reference TRBV29-1 and TRBJ1-1, the complete variable domain is SAVISQKPSRDICQRGTSLTIQCQVDSQVTMMFWYRQQPGQSLTLIATANQGSEATYESGFVIDKFPISRPNLTFSTLTVSNMSPEDSSIYLCSVGGDGETEAFFGQGTRLTVV.

The V call is TRBV29-1, the J call TRBJ1-1; unclear D gene. Trimming removed 7 bases at V and 5 bases at J, with 14 bases between. CDR3 length: 12 amino acids. Germline V CDR1 and CDR2: SQVTM, ANQGSEA. The CDR3 loop is CSAYSVETEAFF. The DNA for the CDR3 is TGCAGCGCCTATAGCGTGGAAACTGAAGCTTTCTTT.

This clone was detected only a few times. The chain is built from TRBV29-1 and TRBJ1-1; no reliable D call. The CDR3 has 12 amino acids. V lost 6 bases and J 5 bases, leaving 13 bases between the germline ends. CDR1 and CDR2 from the germline V gene are SQVTM and ANQGSEA. CDR3 protein: CSVESTMTEAFF. CDR3 nucleotide sequence: TGCAGCGTGGAGTCGACTATGACTGAAGCTTTCTTT. The whole variable domain, remainder taken from reference TRBV29-1 and TRBJ1-1, is SAVISQKPSRDICQRGTSLTIQCQVDSQVTMMFWYRQQPGQSLTLIATANQGSEATYESGFVIDKFPISRPNLTFSTLTVSNMSPEDSSIYLCSVESTMTEAFFGQGTRLTVV.

J is TRBJ2-7 and V is TRBV5-4, with a weak D call TRBD2 (5 bases). With 0 bases removed from V and 6 bases from J, the gap between germline ends came to 19 bases. CDR1 is SGHNT and CDR2 is YYREEE in the germline V gene (reference sequence). CDR3 size: 16 residues. Written as DNA, the CDR3 is TGTGCCAGCAGCTTGGATGGGGATCTAGCACCGGGCGAGCAGTACTTC. Its protein product is CASSLDGDLAPGEQYF.

This clone was detected a few times. This chain links TRBV7-2 with TRBJ2-2, with TRBD1 matching over 7 bases. The CDR3 extends over 16 amino acids. Germline V gene sequence: CDR1 SGHTA, CDR2 FQGNSA. The V gene end was trimmed by 2 bases and the J gene end by 6 bases; junction bases not matched to a gene: 9. The CDR3 protein is CASSLYGQESAGELFF. The CDR3 nucleotides are TGTGCCAGCAGCTTATACGGACAGGAGTCCGCCGGGGAGCTGTTTTTT.

The chain carries TRBV6-6 and TRBJ2-6; D assignment may be TRBD1 or TRBD2 (5 bases each). The CDR3 has 14 residues. The V end was cut by 8 bases, the J end by 4 bases, with 12 bases between. The germline V gene has CDR1 MNHNY and CDR2 SVGAGI (reference sequence). The CDR3 DNA reads as TGTGCCAGCCCCCTCGGGGCCGGGGCCAACGTCCTGACTTTC. It codes for CASPLGAGANVLTF.

This sequence joins TRBV10-2 and TRBJ1-1; no firm D call. The germline V gene has CDR1 WSHSY and CDR2 SAAADI. The CDR3 is 11 residues long. V lost 6 bases and J 6 bases, leaving 8 bases between the germline ends. CDR3 residues: CASRQSAEAFF. CDR3 DNA: TGCGCCAGCAGGCAATCAGCTGAAGCTTTCTTT.

This clone was seen a single time. The chain carries TRBV4-1 and TRBJ2-6; perhaps TRBD1 as D (5 bases). The ends were cut back, 4 bases at V and 0 bases at J, with 10 bases in the middle. This CDR3 is built from 16 residues. The germline V gene has CDR1 MGHRA and CDR2 YSYEKL. CDR3 DNA sequence: TGCGCCAGCAGCCTACAACAGGACTCTGGGGCCAACGTCCTGACTTTC. This translates into CASSLQQDSGANVLTF.